These T cell receptor beta chains were read from a single sample in a study of blood T cell repertoires in COVID-19. The data were produced by immunoSEQ multiplex PCR, yet TCRdb's version contains in-frame clones alone and is incomplete. The sample contains hundreds of thousands of clones, about 91% of which appear only once. The sequencing sample was made of peripheral blood. These TCRs come from a woman in her fifties or sixties with acute or convalescent COVID-19. The CDR3 runs from the conserved cysteine through the conserved F or W. Each record gives: clone size, V gene, D gene, J gene, CDR3 DNA, CDR3 protein. D genes are given only for firm matches. Not all rows give a size; the values are once, few, many and, for expanded clones, a class.

NA	TRBV28	TRBD2	TRBJ2-1	TGTGCCAGCAGTTTTGGGACTAGCGGGAATGAGCAGTTCTTC	CASSFGTSGNEQFF
NA	TRBV18	NA	TRBJ1-4	TGTGCCAGCTCACCACAGGCAGGGGAGATTAATGAAAAACTGTTTTTT	CASSPQAGEINEKLFF
NA	TRBV18	NA	TRBJ1-1	TGTGCCAGCTCACGTGTGGGGGGGGTGAACACTGAAGCTTTCTTT	CASSRVGGVNTEAFF
NA	TRBV5-1	TRBD1	TRBJ2-5	TGCGCCAGCAGCCGGGGACAGGGGGAGACCCAGTACTTC	CASSRGQGETQYF
NA	TRBV27	TRBD1	TRBJ2-3	TGTGCCAGCAGCAGACAGGGAAGGGGCACAGATACGCAGTATTTT	CASSRQGRGTDTQYF
NA	TRBV27	TRBD2	TRBJ2-1	TGTGCCAGCAGGGGGACTAGCTACAATGAGCAGTTCTTC	CASRGTSYNEQFF
NA	TRBV9	NA	TRBJ2-1	TGTGCCAGCAGCGTATACCTAAACCTCTACAATGAGCAGTTCTTC	CASSVYLNLYNEQFF
NA	TRBV18	NA	TRBJ1-4	TGTGCCAGCTCACTGTCTCTACGAGAAAAACTGTTTTTT	CASSLSLREKLFF
NA	TRBV7-9	NA	TRBJ1-5	TGTGCCAGCAGCTTCCCGGATCAGCCCCAGCATTTT	CASSFPDQPQHF
few	TRBV9	TRBD1	TRBJ2-7	TGTGCCAGCAGCGTAGGGGACAGCTACGAGCAGTACTTC	CASSVGDSYEQYF
NA	TRBV29-1	NA	TRBJ2-1	TGCAGCGTTGAATGGAGGAGCTCCTACAATGAGCAGTTCTTC	CSVEWRSSYNEQFF